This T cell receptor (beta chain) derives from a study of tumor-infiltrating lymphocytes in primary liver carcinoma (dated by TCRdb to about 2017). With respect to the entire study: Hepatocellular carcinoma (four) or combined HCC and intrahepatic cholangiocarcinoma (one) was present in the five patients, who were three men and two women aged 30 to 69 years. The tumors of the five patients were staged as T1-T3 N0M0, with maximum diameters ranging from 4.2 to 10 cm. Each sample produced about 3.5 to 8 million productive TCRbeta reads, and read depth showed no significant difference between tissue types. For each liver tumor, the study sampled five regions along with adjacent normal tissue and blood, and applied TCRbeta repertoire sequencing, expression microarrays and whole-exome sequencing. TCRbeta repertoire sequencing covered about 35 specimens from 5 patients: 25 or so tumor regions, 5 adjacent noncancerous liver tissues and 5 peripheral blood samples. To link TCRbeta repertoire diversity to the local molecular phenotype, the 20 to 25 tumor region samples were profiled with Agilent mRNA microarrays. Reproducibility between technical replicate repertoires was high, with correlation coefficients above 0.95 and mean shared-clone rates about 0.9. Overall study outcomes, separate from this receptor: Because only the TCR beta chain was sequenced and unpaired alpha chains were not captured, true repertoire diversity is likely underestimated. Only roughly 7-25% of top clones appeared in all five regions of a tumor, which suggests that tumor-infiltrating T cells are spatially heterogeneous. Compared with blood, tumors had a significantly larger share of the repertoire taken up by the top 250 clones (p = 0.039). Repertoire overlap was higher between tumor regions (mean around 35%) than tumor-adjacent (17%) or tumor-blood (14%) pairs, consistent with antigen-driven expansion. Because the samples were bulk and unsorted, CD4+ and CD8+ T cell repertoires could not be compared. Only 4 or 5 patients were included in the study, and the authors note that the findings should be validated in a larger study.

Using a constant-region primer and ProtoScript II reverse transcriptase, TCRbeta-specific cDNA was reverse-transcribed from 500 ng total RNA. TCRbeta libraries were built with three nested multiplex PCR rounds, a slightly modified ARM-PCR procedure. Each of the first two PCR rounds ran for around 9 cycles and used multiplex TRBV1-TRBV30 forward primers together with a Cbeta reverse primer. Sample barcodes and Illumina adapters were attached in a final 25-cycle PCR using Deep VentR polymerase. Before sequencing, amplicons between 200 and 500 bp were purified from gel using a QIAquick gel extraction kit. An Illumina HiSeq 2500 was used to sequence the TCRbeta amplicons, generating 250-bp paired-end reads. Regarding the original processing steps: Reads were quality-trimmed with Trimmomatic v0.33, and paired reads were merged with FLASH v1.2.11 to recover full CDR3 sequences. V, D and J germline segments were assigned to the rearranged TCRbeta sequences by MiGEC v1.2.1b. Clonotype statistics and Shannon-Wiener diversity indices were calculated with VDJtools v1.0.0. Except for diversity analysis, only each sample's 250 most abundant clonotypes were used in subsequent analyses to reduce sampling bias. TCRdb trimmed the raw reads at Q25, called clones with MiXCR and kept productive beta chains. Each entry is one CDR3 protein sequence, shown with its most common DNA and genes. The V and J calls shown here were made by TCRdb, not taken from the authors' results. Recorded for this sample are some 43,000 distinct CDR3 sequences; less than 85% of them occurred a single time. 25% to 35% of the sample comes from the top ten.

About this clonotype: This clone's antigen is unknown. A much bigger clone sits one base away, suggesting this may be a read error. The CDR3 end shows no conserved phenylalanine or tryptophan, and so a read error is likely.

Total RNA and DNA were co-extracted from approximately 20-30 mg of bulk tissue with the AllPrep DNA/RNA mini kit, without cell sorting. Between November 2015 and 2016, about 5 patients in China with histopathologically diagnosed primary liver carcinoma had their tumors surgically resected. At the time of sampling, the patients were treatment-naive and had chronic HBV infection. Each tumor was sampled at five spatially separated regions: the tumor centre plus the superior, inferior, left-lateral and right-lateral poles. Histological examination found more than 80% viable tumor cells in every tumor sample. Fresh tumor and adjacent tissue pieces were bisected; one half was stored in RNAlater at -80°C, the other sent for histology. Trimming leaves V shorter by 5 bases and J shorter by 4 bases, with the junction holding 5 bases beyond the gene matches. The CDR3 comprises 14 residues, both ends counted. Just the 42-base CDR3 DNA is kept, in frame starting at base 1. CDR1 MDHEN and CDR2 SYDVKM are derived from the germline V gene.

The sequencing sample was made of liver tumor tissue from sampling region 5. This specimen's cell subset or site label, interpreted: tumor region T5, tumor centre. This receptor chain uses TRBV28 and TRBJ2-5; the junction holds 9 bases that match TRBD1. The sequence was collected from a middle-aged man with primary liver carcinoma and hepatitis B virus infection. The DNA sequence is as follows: TGTGCCAGCAGTGGACAGGGGTTGGGAGAGACCCAGTACCTC. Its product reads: CASSGQGLGETQYL.